Below are 3 T cell receptor beta chains sequenced from a single sample in a study of cytomegalovirus exposure and HLA in healthy donors. Vbeta (60) and Jbeta (13) primers were used in the PCR. Repertoires were generated with immunoSEQ multiplex PCR, while TCRdb's copy carries only in-frame clones and drops some. Of under 150,000 clones detected, about 70% appear once; the ten largest clones hold 2% to 3%. Sequenced input: PBMCs. The origin of the receptors is a woman aged 35 to 49 in good health and CMV-seronegative.

The V call is TRBV5-1, the J call TRBJ1-1, with a weak D call TRBD1 (5 bases). The germline CDR1 and CDR2 sequences are SGHRS and YFSETQ. Trimming removed 2 bases at V and 11 bases at J, with 10 bases between. CDR3 length: 11 residues. The chain's CDR3 is CASSFQGSAFF. CDR3 DNA sequence: TGCGCCAGCAGCTTCCAGGGTTCGGCTTTCTTT.

This clone was detected once. This chain uses TRBV7-6 with TRBJ2-7; perhaps TRBD2 as D (5 bases). Germline-derived CDR1 and CDR2 are SGHVS and FNYEAQ. V gave up 4 bases and J gave up 5 bases, with 12 bases separating them. This CDR3 is built from 13 residues. Here the CDR3 reads CASSSDGIDEQYF. CDR3 nucleotides: TGTGCCAGCAGCTCCGACGGGATCGACGAGCAGTACTTC.

The DNA for the CDR3 is TGTGCCAGCAGCCCAACCGAGGCCGGTTGGGGGAGGGCACCCCTCCACTTT. Translated, it gives CASSPTEAGWGRAPLHF. The chain links TRBV7-8 to TRBJ1-6; TRBD1 might be the D (5 bases). This CDR3 is built from 17 residues. The germline V and J ends were trimmed by 5 bases and 11 bases, with 25 bases remaining between them. In germline, CDR1 is SGHVS, CDR2 FQNEAQ.